The clone carrying this T cell receptor beta chain appeared many times. Its specificity is unknown. Read coverage stops 3 residues before the CDR3 terminus; the germline J gene supplies the remainder. The protocol was immunoSEQ multiplex PCR, while the TCRdb copy is restricted to in-frame clones and leaves out a portion. The sample shows about 52,000 clones, none of them appearing just once. V trimming: 5 bases; J trimming: 0 bases; junction bases outside the gene matches: 6. The CDR3 is 15 residues long. Germline-derived CDR1 and CDR2 are SEHNR and FQNEAQ (reference sequence). This sample is drawn from a study of T cell clonality in common variable immunodeficiency. General observations from the study: Common variable immunodeficiency TCR beta sequences reportedly had fewer deletions and N-nucleotide insertions. CVID subjects had higher TCRbeta clonality than healthy controls, most marked in about a third.

The chain is built from TRBV7-9 and TRBJ2-7; 8 positions match TRBD1. Sequencing used peripheral blood mononuclear cells. The TCR comes from a person aged 18-70 years in good health. The CDR3 DNA, read in part, is TGTGCCAGCAGCACCCGGGACAGGCTCTCCTACGAG. This sequence encodes CASSTRDRLSYE. The whole CDR3 protein reads CASSTRDRLSYEQYF.